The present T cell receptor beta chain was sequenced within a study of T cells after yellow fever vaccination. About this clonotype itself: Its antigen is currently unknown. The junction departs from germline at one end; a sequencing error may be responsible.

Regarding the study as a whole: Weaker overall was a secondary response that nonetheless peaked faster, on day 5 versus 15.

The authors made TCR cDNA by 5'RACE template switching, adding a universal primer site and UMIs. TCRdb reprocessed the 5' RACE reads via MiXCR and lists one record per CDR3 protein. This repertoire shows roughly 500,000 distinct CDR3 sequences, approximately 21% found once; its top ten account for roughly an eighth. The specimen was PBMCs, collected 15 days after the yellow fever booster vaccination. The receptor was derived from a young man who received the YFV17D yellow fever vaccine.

CDR3 nucleotides: TGCTGTGCCACACCCCCTAGCGGGGGTCTGGGTACGCAGTATTTT. It translates to CCATPPSGGLGTQYF. The chain has TRBV20-1 and TRBJ2-3; 10 positions agree with TRBD2. CDR1 and CDR2 (germline): DFQATT, SNEGSKA (reference sequence). The CDR3 loop spans 15 amino acids.